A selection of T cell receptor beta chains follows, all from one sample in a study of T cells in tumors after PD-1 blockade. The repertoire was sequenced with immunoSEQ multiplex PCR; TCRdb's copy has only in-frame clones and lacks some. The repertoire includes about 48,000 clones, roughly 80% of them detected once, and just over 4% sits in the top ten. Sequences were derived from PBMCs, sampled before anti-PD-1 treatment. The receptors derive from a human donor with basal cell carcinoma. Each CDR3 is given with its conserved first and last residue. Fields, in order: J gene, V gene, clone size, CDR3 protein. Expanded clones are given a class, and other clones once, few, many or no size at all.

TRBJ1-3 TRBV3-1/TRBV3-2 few CASSPETGTTGNTIYF
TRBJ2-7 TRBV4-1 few CASSQGLAGEYEQYF
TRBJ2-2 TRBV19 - CASSEYTGELFF
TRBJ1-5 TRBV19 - CASSIVGDVGNQPQHF
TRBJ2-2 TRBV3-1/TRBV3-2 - CASSSSVTGELFF
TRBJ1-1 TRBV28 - CASSYLIVRGDTEAFF
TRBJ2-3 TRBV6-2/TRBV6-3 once CASSPLPGGGRVDTQYF
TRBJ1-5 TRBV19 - CASSITGDNQPQHF
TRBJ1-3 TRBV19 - CASKEGQVFGNTIYF
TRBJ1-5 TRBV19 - CASSISRDRSNQPQHF
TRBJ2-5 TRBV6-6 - CATRGLAGPETQYF
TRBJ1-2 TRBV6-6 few CASSSRQGDGYTF
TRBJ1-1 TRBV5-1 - CASSPTGGRTEAFF
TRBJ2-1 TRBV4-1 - CASSQVGGEQFF
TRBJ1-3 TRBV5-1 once CASSEDGSSGNTIYF
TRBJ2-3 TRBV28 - CASSLFAPQRGATDTQYF
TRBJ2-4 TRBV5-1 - CASSPNPGQAKNIQYF
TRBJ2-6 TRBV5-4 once CASSATHRGGANVLTF
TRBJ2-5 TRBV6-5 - CASSRIQGLAETQYF
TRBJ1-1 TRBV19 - CASSWGSETEAFF
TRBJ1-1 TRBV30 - CAWDRGQMNTEAFF
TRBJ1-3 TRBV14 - CASSQVFGNTIYF
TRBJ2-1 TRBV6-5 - CASSSGLHNEQFF
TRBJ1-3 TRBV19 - CASIKQGTWNTIYF
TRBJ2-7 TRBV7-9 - CATVARGPYEQYF
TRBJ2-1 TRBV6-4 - CASSFDSNNEQFF
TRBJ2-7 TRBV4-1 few CASSQGRDRPSYEQYF
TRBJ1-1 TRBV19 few CASSRRGVTEAFF
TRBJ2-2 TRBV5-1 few CASRARDGAGELFF
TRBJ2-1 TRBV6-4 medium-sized CASSDSSGGANEQFF
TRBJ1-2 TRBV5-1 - CASSLNKNSYGYTF
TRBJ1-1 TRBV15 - CATSRERGRGTEAFF
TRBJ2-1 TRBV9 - CASRASGGYNEQFF
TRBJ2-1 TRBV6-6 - CASSYGTANNEQFF
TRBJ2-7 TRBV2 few CASSLSYEQYF
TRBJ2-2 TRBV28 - CASSRFQGGGTGELFF
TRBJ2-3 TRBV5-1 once CASSLDSGGVTDTQYF
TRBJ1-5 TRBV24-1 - CATSDNSDQPQHF
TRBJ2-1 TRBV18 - CASSPRLVGQNYNEQFF
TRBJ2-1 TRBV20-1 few CSASSGDFSYNEQFF